This T cell receptor (beta chain) was recovered during a study of chemoradiotherapy in HPV16-positive cancers. Assay used: immunoSEQ multiplex PCR; TCRdb lists only in-frame clones, some missing. The table includes tens of thousands of clones, approximately 90% detected once. Germline V gene lookup returns CDR1 SGHDT and CDR2 YYEEEE. Unmatched junction bases numbered 3, after V lost 0 bases and J lost 4 bases. The CDR3 is 15 residues long. Samples were taken several times over chemoradiotherapy. Here the sequenced sample was blood, taken from a patient who underwent chemoradiotherapy. V usage is TRBV5-6 and J usage is TRBJ2-1, with 8 bases fitting TRBD1. This TCR derives from a human donor with HPV-associated anogenital cancer. The CDR3 DNA reads as TGTGCCAGCAGCTTGGGGCAGGGGGCTTACAATGAGCAGTTCTTC. Its translation: CASSLGQGAYNEQFF.